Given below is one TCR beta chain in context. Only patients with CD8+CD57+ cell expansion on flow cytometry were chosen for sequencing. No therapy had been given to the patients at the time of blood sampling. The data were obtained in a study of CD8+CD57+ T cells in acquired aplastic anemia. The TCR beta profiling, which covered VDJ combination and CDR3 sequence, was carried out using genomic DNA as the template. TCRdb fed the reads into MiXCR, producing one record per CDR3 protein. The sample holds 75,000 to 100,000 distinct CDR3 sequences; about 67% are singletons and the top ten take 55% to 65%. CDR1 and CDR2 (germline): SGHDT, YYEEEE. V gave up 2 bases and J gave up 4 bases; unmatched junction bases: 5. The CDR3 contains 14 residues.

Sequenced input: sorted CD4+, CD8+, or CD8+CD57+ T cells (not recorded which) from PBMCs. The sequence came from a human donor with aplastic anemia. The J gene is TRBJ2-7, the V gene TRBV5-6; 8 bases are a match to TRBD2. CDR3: CASSFPGLGYEQYF. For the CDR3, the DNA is TGTGCCAGCAGCTTTCCGGGACTAGGGTACGAGCAGTACTTC.